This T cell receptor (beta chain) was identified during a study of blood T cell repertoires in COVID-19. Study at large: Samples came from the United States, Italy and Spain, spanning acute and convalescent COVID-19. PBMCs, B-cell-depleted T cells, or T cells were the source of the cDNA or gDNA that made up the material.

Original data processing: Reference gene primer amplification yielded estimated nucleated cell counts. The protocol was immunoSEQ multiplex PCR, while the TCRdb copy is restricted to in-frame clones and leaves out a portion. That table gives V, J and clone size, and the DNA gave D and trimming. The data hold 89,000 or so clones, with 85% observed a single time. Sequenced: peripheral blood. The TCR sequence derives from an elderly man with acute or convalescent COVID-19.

DNA of the CDR3: TGTGCCAGCAGCGGACCGGGACATTATTATAGCAATCAGCCCCAGCATTTT. This gives the protein CASSGPGHYYSNQPQHF. This rearrangement joins TRBV9 to TRBJ1-5, with D possibly matching TRBD1 (6 bases). Per germline, CDR1 SGDLS and CDR2 YYNGEE. Trimming cost V 3 bases and J 0 bases, with 16 bases left between them. The CDR3 extends over 17 amino acids.